This T cell receptor beta chain appears in the sequencing data of a study of CD8 T cells in ankylosing spondylitis. This clonotype was observed a few times. The antigen is unknown. Study results and caveats: Previous work reported some of these motif variants in the synovial fluid and blood of reactive arthritis. Clones linked to disease were reported to show significant enrichment in matched ankylosing spondylitis synovial fluid. Apparently characteristic of ankylosing spondylitis blood was a TCR beta motif (about 8 highly homologous variants).

This CDR3 contains 14 residues. V was pared by 0 bases and J by 10 bases, with 3 bases of the junction left unmatched. CDR1 and CDR2 from the germline V gene are MNHEY and SMNVEV (reference sequence). With molecular barcodes, quantitative 5'-RACE was used to make the TCR beta libraries. TCRdb used MiXCR to reprocess the 5' RACE reads, holding one entry per CDR3 protein. The sample has more than 650,000 distinct CDR3 sequences; about 11% are singletons. The sequencing sample was made of blood, either unsorted or a sorted T cell fraction (not recorded which). This receptor was taken from a male donor with ankylosing spondylitis. This chain joins TRBV27 and TRBJ2-1, with 10 bases identical to TRBD2. The CDR3 bases are TGTGCCAGCAGTTTATCGAGGACTAGCGGCGAGCAGTTCTTC. It is translated as CASSLSRTSGEQFF.